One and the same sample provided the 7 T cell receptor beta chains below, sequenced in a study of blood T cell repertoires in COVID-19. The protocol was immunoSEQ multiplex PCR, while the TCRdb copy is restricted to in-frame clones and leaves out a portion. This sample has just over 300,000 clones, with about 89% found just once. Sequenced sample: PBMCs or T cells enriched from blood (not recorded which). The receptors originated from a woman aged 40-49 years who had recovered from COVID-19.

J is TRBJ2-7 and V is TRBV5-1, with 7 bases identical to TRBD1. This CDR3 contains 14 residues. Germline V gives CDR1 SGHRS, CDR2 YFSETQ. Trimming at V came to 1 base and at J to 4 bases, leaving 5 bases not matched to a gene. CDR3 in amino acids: CASSLKLQGYEQYF. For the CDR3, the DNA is TGCGCCAGCAGCTTGAAGTTACAGGGGTACGAGCAGTACTTC.

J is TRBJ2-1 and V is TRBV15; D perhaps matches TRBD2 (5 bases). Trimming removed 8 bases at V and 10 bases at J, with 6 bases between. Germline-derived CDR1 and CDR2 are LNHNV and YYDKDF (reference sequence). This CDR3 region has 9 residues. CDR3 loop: CATCGEQFF. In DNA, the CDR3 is TGTGCCACCTGCGGGGAGCAGTTCTTC.

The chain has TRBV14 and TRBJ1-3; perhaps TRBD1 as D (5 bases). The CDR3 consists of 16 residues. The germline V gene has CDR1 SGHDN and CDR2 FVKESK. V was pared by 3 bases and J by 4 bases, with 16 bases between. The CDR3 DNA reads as TGTGCCAGCAGCCAGTTTTTACAGGCAGGAGGAAACACCATATATTTT. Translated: CASSQFLQAGGNTIYF.

As DNA, the CDR3 is TGCGCCAGCAGTCAATCGGGGGGGAGCTCCTACAATGAGCAGTTCTTC. Residues: CASSQSGGSSYNEQFF. This sequence joins TRBV23-1 and TRBJ2-1; 7 bases align to TRBD2. TRBV23-1 falls under the ORF class, with uncertain function. The ends lost 0 bases at V and 0 bases at J; junction bases unmatched: 2. There are 16 residues in the CDR3.

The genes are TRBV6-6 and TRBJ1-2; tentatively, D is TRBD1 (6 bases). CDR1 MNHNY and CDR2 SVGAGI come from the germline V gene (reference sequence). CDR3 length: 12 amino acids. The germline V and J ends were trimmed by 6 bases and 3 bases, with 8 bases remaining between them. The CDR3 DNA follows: TGTGCCAGCAGCCGGACAGACTATGGCTACACCTTC. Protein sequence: CASSRTDYGYTF.

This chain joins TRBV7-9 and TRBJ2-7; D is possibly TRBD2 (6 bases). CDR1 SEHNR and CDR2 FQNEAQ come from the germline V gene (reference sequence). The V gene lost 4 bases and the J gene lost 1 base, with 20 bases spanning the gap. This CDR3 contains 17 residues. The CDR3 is CASSSDGRDLHSYEQYF. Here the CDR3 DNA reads TGTGCCAGCAGCTCTGACGGGCGGGACCTTCATTCCTACGAGCAGTACTTC.

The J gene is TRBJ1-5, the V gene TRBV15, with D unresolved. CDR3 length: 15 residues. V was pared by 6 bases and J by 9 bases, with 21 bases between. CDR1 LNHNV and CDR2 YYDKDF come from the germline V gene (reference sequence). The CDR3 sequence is CATRGLDWLDGPQHF. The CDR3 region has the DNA TGTGCCACCAGAGGGTTGGACTGGCTAGACGGGCCCCAGCATTTT.